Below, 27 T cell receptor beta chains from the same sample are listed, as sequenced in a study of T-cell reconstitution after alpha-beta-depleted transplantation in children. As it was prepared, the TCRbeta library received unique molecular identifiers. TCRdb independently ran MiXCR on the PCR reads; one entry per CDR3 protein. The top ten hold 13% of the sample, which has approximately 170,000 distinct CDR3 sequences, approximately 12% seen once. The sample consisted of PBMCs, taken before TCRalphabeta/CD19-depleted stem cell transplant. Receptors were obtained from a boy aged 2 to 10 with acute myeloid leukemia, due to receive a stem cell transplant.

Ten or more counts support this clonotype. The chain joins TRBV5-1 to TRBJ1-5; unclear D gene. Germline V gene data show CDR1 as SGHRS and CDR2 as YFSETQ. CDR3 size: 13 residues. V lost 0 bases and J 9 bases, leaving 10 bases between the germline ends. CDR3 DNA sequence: TGCGCCAGCAGCTTGGCATCGAGCGGGCCCCAGCATTTT. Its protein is CASSLASSGPQHF.

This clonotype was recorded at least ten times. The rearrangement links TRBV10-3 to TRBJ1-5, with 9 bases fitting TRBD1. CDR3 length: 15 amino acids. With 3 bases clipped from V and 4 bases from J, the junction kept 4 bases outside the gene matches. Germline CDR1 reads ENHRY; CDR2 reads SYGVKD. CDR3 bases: TGTGCCATCAGTGACACCGGACAGGGGAATCAGCCCCAGCATTTT. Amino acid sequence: CAISDTGQGNQPQHF.

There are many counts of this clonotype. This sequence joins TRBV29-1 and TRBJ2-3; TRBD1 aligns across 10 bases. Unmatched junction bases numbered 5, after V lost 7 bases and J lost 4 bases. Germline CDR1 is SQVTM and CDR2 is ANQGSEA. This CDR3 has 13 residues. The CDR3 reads CSGKDRGADTQYF. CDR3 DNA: TGCAGCGGCAAGGACAGGGGGGCAGATACGCAGTATTTT.

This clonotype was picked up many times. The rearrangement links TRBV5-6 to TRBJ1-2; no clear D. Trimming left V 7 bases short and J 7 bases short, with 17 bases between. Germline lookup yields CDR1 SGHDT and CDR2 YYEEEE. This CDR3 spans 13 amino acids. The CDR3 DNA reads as TGTGCCAGCGTGCGGGCGGGCGATGGTGGCTACACCTTC. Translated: CASVRAGDGGYTF.

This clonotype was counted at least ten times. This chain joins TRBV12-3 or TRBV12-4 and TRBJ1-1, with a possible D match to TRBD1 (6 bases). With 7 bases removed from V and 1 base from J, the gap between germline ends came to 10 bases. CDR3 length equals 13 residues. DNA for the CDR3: TGTGCCAGCAACAGGGTTGAGAACACTGAAGCTTTCTTT. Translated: CASNRVENTEAFF.

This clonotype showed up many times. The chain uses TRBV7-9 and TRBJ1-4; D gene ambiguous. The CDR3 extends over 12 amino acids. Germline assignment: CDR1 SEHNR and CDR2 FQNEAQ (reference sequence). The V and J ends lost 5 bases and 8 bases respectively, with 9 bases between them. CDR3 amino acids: CASSLLSEKLFF. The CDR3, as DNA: TGTGCCAGCAGCCTATTGAGCGAAAAACTGTTTTTT.

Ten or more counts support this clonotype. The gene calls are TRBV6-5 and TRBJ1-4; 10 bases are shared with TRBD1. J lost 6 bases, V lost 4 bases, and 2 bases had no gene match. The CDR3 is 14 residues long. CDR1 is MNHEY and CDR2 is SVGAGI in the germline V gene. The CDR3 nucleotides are TGTGCCAGCAGTTTGACAGGGGGCGATGAAAAACTGTTTTTT. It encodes CASSLTGGDEKLFF.

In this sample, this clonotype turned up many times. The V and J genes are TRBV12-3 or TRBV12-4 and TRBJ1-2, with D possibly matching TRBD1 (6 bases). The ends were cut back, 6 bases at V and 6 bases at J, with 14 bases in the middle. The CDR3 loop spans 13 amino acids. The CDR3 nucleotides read TGTGCCAGCAGCCTTGGACAGAAAAATGGCTACACCTTC. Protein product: CASSLGQKNGYTF.

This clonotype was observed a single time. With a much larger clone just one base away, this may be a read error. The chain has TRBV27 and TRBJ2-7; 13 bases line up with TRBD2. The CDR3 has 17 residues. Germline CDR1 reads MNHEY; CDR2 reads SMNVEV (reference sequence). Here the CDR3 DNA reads TGTGCCAGCAATTTAAAATTCCGGACTAGCGGGAGTTTCGAGCAGTACTTC. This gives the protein CASNLKFRTSGSFEQYF.

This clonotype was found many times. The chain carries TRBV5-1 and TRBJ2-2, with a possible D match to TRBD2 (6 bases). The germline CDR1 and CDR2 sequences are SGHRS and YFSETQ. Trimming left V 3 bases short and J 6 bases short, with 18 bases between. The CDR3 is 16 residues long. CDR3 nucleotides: TGCGCCAGCAGCTCTTACTCCGGAGGGCTGGCCGGGGAGCTGTTTTTT. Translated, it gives CASSSYSGGLAGELFF.

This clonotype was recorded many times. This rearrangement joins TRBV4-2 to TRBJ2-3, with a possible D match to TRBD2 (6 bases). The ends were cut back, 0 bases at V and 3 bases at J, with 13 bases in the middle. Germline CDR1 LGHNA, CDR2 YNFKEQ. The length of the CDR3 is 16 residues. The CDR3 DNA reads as TGTGCCAGCAGCCAAGAAACCGGGACTGGGACAGATACGCAGTATTTT. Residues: CASSQETGTGTDTQYF.

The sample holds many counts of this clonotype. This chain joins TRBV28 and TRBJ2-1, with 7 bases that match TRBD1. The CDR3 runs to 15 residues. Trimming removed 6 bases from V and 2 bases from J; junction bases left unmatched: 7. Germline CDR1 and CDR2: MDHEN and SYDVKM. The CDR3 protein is CASRLDRVTYNEQFF. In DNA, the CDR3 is TGTGCCAGCAGATTAGACAGGGTCACCTACAATGAGCAGTTCTTC. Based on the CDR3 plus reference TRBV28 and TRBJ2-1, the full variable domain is DVKVTQSSRYLVKRTGEKVFLECVQDMDHENMFWYRQDPGLGLRLIYFSYDVKMKEKGDIPEGYSVSREKKERFSLILESASTNQTSMYLCASRLDRVTYNEQFFGPGTRLTVL.

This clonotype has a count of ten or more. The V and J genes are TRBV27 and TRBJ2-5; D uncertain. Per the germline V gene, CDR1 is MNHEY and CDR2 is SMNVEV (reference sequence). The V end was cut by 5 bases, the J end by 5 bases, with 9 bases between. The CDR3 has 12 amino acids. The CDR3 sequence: CASSPLWETQYF. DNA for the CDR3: TGTGCCAGCAGTCCCCTCTGGGAGACCCAGTACTTC.

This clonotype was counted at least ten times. The DNA for the CDR3 is TGTGCCAGCACCCCCCGCGGAGAAGCCTACGAGCAGTACTTC. Its translation: CASTPRGEAYEQYF. V is TRBV6-1 and J is TRBJ2-7; D gene uncertain. The ends were cut back, 7 bases at V and 2 bases at J, with 15 bases in the middle. From germline, CDR1 is MNHNS and CDR2 SASEGT. There are 14 residues in the CDR3.

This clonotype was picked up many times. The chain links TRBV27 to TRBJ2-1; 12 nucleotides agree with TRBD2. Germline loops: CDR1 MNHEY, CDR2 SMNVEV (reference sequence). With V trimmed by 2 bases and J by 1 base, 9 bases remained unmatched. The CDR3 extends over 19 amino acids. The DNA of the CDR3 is TGTGCCAGCAGTTTACCGCTCTCTAGCGGGAGGGGGTCCTACAATGAGCAGTTCTTC. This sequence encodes CASSLPLSSGRGSYNEQFF.

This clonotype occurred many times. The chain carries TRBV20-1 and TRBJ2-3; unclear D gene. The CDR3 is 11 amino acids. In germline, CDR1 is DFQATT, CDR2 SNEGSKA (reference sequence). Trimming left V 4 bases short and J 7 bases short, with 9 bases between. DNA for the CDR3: TGCAGTGCTAACGACGGCAATACGCAGTATTTT. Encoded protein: CSANDGNTQYF.

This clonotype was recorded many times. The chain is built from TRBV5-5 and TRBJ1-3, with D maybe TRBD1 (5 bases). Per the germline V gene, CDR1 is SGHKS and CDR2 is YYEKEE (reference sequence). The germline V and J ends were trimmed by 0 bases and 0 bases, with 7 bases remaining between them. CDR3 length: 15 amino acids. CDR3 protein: CASSLAGRSGNTIYF. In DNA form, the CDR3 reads TGTGCCAGCAGCTTGGCGGGGCGCTCTGGAAACACCATATATTTT.

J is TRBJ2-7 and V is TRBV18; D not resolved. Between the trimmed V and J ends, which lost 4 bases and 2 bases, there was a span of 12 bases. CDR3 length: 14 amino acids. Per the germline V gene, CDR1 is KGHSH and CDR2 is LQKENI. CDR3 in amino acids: CASSRMDGTYEQYV. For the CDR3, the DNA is TGTGCCAGCTCACGTATGGACGGAACCTACGAGCAGTACGTC.

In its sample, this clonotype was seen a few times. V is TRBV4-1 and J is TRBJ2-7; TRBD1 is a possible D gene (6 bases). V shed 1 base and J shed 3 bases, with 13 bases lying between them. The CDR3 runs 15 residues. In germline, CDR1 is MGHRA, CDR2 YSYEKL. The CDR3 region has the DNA TGCGCCAGCAGCCAAGTCGGGACATTTGACTACGAGCAGTACTTC. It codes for CASSQVGTFDYEQYF.

The CDR3 region has the DNA TGTGCCAGCAGTTATAGTCCGCGGGACACCCGCACAGATACGCAGTATTTT. It is translated as CASSYSPRDTRTDTQYF. This chain connects TRBV6-2 or TRBV6-3 to TRBJ2-3; D possibly matches TRBD1 or TRBD2 (6 bases each). The CDR3 is 17 residues long. Between the trimmed V and J ends, which lost 3 bases and 1 base, there was a span of 17 bases. Germline V gene data show CDR1 as MNHEY and CDR2 as SVGEGT.

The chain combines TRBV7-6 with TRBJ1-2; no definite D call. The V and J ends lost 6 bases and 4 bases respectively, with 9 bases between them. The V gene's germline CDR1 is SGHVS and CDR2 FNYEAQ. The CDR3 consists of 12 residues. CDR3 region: CASSSGSYGYTF. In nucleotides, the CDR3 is TGTGCCAGCAGTTCAGGATCCTATGGCTACACCTTC.

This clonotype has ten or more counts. The CDR3 DNA follows: TGTGCCACTCTGGGGACAGGGGGCTACAATGAGCAGTTCTTC. Translation gives CATLGTGGYNEQFF. The chain carries TRBV2 and TRBJ2-1; TRBD1 agrees at 11 bases. Trimming removed 10 bases from V and 3 bases from J; junction bases left unmatched: 5. This CDR3 has 14 amino acids. Germline loops: CDR1 SNHLY, CDR2 FYNNEI.

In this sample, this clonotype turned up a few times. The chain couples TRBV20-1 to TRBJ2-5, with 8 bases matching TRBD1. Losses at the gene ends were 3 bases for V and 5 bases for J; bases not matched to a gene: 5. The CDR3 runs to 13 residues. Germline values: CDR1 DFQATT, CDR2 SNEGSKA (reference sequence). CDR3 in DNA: TGCAGTGCTAGGCCAGGGGGCGTTGAGACCCAGTACTTC. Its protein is CSARPGGVETQYF.

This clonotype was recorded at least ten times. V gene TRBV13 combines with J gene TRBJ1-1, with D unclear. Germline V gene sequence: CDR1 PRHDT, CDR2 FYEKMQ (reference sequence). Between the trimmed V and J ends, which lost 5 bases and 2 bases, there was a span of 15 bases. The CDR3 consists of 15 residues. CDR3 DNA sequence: TGTGCCAGCAGCCTACCCGCCCGGTCAAACACTGAAGCTTTCTTT. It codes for CASSLPARSNTEAFF.

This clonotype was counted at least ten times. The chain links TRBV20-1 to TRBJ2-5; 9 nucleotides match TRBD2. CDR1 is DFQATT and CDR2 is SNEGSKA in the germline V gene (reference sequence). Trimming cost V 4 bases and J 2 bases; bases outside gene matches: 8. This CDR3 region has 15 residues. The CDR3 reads CSANAVAGVQETQYF. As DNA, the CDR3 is TGCAGTGCTAACGCGGTAGCGGGGGTTCAAGAGACCCAGTACTTC.

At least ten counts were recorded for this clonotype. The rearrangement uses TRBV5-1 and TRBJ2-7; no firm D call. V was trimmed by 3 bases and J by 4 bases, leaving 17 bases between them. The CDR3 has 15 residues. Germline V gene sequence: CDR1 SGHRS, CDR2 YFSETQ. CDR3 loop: CASSSNGPPLYEQYF. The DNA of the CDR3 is TGCGCCAGCAGCTCAAACGGCCCCCCCCTGTACGAGCAGTACTTC.

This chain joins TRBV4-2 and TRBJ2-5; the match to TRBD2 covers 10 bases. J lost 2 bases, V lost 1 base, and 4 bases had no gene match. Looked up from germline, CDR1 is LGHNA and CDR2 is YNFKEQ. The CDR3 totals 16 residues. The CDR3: CASSQGEAGGQETQYF. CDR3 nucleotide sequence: TGTGCCAGCAGCCAAGGGGAAGCGGGAGGGCAAGAGACCCAGTACTTC.